This T cell receptor beta chain is from a study of OX40 agonist ivuxolimab in advanced cancers. Study-wide background: Patients were given ivuxolimab, an antibody that agonizes OX40 (CD134).

Per the germline V gene, CDR1 is SQVTM and CDR2 is ANQGSEA. Unmatched junction bases numbered 2, after V lost 5 bases and J lost 2 bases. CDR3 length: 12 amino acids. The protocol was immunoSEQ multiplex PCR, while the TCRdb copy is restricted to in-frame clones and leaves out a portion. The top ten clones hold roughly 6.7% of a sample with tens of thousands of clones, 85% to 95% of them seen once. This specimen consisted of CD4+ or CD8+ T cells sorted from blood, obtained in a trial of the OX40 agonist ivuxolimab. This rearrangement joins TRBV29-1 to TRBJ2-5, with TRBD1 matching over 7 bases. The sequence was collected from an adult with an advanced solid tumor such as melanoma, head and neck, liver or kidney cancer. CDR3 nucleotide sequence: TGCAGCGTTACCAGGGGGCAAGAGACCCAGTACTTC. Translating gives CSVTRGQETQYF.